The next 8 T cell receptor beta chains were all read from a single sample in a study of blood T cell repertoires in COVID-19 (dated by TCRdb to the early 2020s). Libraries were made using the immunoSEQ multiplex PCR assay. The clones in this table, taken by TCRdb from immuneACCESS, are in-frame only. Not every clone is retained; where verified, under half of the shortfall comes from an unresolved V gene, and the cause of the rest is unknown. The sample includes approximately 140,000 clones, with 80% to 90% observed a single time. The ten largest clones add up to about 3.5% of the sample. Sequenced sample: peripheral blood. The receptors here all came from a man between 70 and 80 years old with acute or convalescent COVID-19.

The V call is TRBV6-6, the J call TRBJ1-3; 7 bases map to TRBD1. The CDR3 length is 15 residues. In germline, CDR1 is MNHNY, CDR2 SVGAGI (reference sequence). After removal of 6 bases from V and 4 bases from J, the junction contained 9 bases not matched to a gene. DNA of the CDR3: TGTGCCAGCAGCCAAGCGACAGGGATCGGAAACACCATATATTTT. Its translation is CASSQATGIGNTIYF.

J is TRBJ2-7 and V is TRBV5-1; 12 positions agree with TRBD2. V lost 4 bases to trimming and J lost 6 bases; unmatched junction nucleotides: 11. This CDR3 comprises 16 residues. Germline loops: CDR1 SGHRS, CDR2 YFSETQ. CDR3 in amino acids: CASSPLAGGPGSEQYF. The CDR3 nucleotides read TGCGCCAGCAGCCCACTAGCGGGAGGCCCAGGTAGCGAGCAGTACTTC.

The V call is TRBV19, the J call TRBJ1-5; D perhaps matches TRBD1 (6 bases). Germline CDR1 is LNHDA and CDR2 is SQIVND (reference sequence). This CDR3 is built from 15 residues. V lost 5 bases, J lost 4 bases, and 15 bases lay in between. CDR3 in DNA: TGTGCCAGTAGTCCCCAGGGGTTTGGGAATCAGCCCCAGCATTTT. Protein: CASSPQGFGNQPQHF.

V gene TRBV6-5 combines with J gene TRBJ2-1, with D unclear. Per the germline V gene, CDR1 is MNHEY and CDR2 is SVGAGI. This CDR3 region has 11 residues. Trimming shortened V by 7 bases and J by 9 bases, and 10 bases separated the two germline ends. The CDR3 DNA reads as TGTGCCAGCACGACAATTAGTGAGCAGTTCTTC. Translated: CASTTISEQFF.

This clone has a single count. The chain carries TRBV7-2 and TRBJ2-6; unclear D gene. CDR1 is SGHTA and CDR2 is FQGNSA in the germline V gene. The V end was cut by 3 bases, the J end by 0 bases, with 6 bases between. This CDR3 has 15 residues. The CDR3 sequence is CASSLRNSGANVLTF. The CDR3, as DNA: TGTGCCAGCAGCTTGAGGAACTCTGGGGCCAACGTCCTGACTTTC.

The rearrangement links TRBV27 to TRBJ1-3; 10 nucleotides align to TRBD1. This CDR3 comprises 18 residues. CDR1 is MNHEY, CDR2 SMNVEV, per germline (reference sequence). The V gene end was trimmed by 4 bases and the J gene end by 0 bases; junction bases not matched to a gene: 9. CDR3 DNA sequence: TGTGCCAGCAGTTCCCGCGGGACAGGGGTTACCTCTGGAAACACCATATATTTT. Translating gives CASSSRGTGVTSGNTIYF.

The chain is built from TRBV5-1 and TRBJ1-6, with no clear D. The CDR3 contains 15 residues. In germline, CDR1 is SGHRS, CDR2 YFSETQ. V gave up 4 bases and J gave up 5 bases, with 13 bases separating them. The CDR3 loop reads CASSARGADNSPLHF. As DNA, the CDR3 is TGCGCCAGCAGCGCCCGGGGAGCTGATAATTCACCCCTCCACTTT.

The chain is built from TRBV28 and TRBJ1-1; no clear D gene. Deletions cut 6 bases from V and 2 bases from J, with 7 bases between. Germline lookup yields CDR1 MDHEN and CDR2 SYDVKM. The CDR3 is 12 residues long. Written as DNA, the CDR3 is TGTGCCAGCAGCCCTTATAACACTGAAGCTTTCTTT. Protein sequence: CASSPYNTEAFF.